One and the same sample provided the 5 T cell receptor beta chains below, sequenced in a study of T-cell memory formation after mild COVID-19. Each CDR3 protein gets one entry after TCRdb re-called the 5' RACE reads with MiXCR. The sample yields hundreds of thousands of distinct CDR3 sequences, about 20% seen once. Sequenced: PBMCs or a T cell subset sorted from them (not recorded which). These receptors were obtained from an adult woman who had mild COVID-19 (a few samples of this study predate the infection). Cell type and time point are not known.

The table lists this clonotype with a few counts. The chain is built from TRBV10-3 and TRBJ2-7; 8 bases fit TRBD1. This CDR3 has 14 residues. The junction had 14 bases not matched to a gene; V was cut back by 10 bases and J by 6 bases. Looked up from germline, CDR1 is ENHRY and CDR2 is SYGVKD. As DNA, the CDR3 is TGTGCCACCAAGCCCGGGACAGGACGCGGCGAGCAGTACTTC. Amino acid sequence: CATKPGTGRGEQYF.

In nucleotides, the CDR3 is TGTGCCAGCAGCCGGCCGACAGGGGTGAGCAATCAGCCCCAGCATTTT. This sequence encodes CASSRPTGVSNQPQHF. The gene calls are TRBV6-2 or TRBV6-3 and TRBJ1-5, with 8 nucleotides matching TRBD1. Germline CDR1 and CDR2: MNHEY and SVGEGT. The CDR3 covers 16 residues. V gave up 6 bases and J gave up 1 base; unmatched junction bases: 8.

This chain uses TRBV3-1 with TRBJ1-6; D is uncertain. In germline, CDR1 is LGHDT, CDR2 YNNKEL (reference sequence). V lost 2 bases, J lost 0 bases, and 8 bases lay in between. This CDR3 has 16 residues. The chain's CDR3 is CASSQLAGSYNSPLHF. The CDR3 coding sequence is TGTGCCAGCAGCCAACTGGCCGGCTCCTATAATTCACCCCTCCACTTT.

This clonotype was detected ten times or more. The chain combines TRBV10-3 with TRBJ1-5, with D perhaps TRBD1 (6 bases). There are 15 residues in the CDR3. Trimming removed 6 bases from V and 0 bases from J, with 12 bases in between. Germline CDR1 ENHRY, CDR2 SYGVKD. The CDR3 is CAISRDKYSNQPQHF. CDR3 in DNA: TGTGCCATCAGCCGGGACAAGTATAGCAATCAGCCCCAGCATTTT.

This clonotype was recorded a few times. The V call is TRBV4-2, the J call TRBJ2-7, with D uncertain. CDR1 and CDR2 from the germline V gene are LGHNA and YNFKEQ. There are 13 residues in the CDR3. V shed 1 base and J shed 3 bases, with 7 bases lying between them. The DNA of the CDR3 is TGTGCCAGCAGCCAAGGACGGAGCTACGAGCAGTACTTC. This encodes CASSQGRSYEQYF.